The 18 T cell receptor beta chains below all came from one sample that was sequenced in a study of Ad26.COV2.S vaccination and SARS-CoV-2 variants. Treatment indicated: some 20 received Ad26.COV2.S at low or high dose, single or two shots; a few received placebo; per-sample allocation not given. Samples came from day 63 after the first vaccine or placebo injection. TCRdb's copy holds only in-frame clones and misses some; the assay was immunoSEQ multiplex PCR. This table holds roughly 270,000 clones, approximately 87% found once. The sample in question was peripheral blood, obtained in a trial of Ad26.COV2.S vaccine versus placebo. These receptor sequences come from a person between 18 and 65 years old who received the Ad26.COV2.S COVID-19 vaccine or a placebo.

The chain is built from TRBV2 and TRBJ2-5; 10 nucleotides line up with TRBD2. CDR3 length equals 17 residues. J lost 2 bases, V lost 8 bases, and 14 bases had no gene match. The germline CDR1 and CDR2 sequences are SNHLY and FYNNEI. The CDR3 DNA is TGTGCCAGCGATTCGGCTAGCGGGGGCGTAAGACAAGAGACCCAGTACTTC. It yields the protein CASDSASGGVRQETQYF.

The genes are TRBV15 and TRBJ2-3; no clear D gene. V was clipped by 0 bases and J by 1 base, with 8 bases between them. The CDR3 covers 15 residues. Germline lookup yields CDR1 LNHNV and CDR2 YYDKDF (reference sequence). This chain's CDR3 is CATSRDLRGTDTQYF. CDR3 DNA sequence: TGTGCCACCAGCAGAGACCTACGGGGCACAGATACGCAGTATTTT.

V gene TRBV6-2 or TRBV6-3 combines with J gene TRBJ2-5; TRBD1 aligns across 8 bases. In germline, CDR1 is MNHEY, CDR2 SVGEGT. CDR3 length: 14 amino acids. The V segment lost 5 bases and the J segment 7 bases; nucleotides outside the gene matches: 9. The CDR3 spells CASSTGQGAPTQYF. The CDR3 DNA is TGTGCCAGCAGTACGGGCCAGGGGGCCCCGACCCAGTACTTC.

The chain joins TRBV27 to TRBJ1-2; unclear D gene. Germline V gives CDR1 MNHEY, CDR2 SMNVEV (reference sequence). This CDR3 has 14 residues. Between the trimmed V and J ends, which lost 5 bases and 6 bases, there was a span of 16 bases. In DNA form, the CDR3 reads TGTGCCAGCAGTCCCGCAGGATTCGAGGATGGCTACACCTTC. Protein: CASSPAGFEDGYTF.

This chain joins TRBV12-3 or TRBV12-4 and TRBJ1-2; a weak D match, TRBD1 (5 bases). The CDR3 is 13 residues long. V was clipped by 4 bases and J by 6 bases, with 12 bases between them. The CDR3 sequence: CASSSTAEDGYTF. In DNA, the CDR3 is TGTGCCAGCAGTTCGACAGCAGAAGATGGCTACACCTTC.

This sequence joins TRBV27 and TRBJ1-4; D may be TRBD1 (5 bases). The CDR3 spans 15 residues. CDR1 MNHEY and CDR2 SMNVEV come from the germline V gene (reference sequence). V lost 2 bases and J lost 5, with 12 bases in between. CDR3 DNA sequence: TGTGCCAGCAGTTTAAGGGGAGGGAAAAATGAAAAACTGTTTTTT. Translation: CASSLRGGKNEKLFF.

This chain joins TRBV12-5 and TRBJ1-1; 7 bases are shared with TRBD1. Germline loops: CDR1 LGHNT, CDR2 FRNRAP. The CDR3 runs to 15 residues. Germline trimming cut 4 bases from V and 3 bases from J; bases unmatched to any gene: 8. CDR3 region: CASGSMDRRHTEAFF. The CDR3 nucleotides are TGTGCTAGTGGTTCGATGGACAGGAGACACACTGAAGCTTTCTTT.

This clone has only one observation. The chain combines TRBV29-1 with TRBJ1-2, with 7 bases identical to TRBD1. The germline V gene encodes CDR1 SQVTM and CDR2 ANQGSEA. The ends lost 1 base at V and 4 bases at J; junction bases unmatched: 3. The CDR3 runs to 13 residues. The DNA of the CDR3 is TGCAGCGTTGAAGGCAGGGGGATCTATGGCTACACCTTC. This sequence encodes CSVEGRGIYGYTF.

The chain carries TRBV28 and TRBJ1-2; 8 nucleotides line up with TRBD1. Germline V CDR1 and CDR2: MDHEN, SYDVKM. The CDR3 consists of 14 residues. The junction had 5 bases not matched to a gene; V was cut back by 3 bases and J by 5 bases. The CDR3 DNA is TGTGCCAGCAGTTTCAGACAGGGGCGGTATGGCTACACCTTC. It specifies CASSFRQGRYGYTF.

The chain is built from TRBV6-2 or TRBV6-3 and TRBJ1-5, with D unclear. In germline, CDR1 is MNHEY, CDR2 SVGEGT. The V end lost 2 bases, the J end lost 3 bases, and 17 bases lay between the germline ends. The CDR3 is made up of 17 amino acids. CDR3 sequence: CASSYPGWEKDNQPQHF. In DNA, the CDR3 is TGTGCCAGCAGTTACCCGGGCTGGGAGAAGGACAATCAGCCCCAGCATTTT.

CDR3 nucleotides: TGTGCCAGCAGCCAGGGCCGAGGGGCCCCGATGAACACTGAAGCTTTCTTT. It yields the protein CASSQGRGAPMNTEAFF. The rearrangement links TRBV3-1 (or the pseudogene TRBV3-2) to TRBJ1-1, with D tentatively TRBD1 (5 bases). The V end was cut by 3 bases, the J end by 0 bases, with 17 bases between. CDR1 LGHDT and CDR2 YNNKEL come from the germline V gene (reference sequence). The CDR3 runs 17 residues.

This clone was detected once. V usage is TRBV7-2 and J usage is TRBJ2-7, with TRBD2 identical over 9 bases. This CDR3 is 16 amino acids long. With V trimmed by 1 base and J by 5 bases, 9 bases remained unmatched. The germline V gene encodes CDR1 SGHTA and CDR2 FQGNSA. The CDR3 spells CASSLVAGGIIHEQYF. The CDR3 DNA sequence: TGTGCCAGCAGCTTAGTTGCGGGAGGGATCATCCACGAGCAGTACTTC.

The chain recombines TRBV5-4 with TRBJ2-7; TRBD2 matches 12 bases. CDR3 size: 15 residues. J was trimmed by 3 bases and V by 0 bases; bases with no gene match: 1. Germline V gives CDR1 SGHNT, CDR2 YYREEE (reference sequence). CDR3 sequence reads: CASSLASGGDYEQYF. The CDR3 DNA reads TGTGCCAGCAGCTTGGCTAGCGGGGGGGACTACGAGCAGTACTTC.

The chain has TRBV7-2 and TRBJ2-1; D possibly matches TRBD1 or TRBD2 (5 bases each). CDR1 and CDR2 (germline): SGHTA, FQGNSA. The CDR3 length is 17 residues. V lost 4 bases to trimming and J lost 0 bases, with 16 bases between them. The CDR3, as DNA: TGTGCCAGCAGCTCGGTAGGGGCAGGGAGCTCCTACAATGAGCAGTTCTTC. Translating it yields CASSSVGAGSSYNEQFF.

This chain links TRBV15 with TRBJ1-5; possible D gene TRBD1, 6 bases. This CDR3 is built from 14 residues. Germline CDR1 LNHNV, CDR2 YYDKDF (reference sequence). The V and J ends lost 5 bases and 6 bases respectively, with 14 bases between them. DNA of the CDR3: TGTGCCACCAGCGGTCAGGGGTACGGTCAGCCCCAGCATTTT. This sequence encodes CATSGQGYGQPQHF. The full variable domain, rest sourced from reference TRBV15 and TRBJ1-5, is DAMVIQNPRYQVTQFGKPVTLSCSQTLNHNVMYWYQQKSSQAPKLLFHYYDKDFNNEADTPDNFQSRRPNTSFCFLDIRSPGLGDTAMYLCATSGQGYGQPQHFGDGTRLSIL.

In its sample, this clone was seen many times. The DNA of the CDR3 is TGTGCCAGCGGCAGGGCGGGACCTTCCTACAATGAGCAGTTCTTC. Its translation is CASGRAGPSYNEQFF. The rearrangement uses TRBV27 and TRBJ2-1; D may be TRBD2 (6 bases). The CDR3 spans 15 residues. Trimming shortened V by 8 bases and J by 1 base, and 15 bases separated the two germline ends. Germline V lookup: CDR1 MNHEY, CDR2 SMNVEV (reference sequence).

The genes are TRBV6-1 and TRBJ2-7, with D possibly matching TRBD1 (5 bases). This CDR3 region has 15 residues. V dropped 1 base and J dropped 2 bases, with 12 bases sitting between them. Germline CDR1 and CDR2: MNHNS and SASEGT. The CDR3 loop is CASSEEDTTPYEQYF. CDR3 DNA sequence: TGTGCCAGCAGTGAAGAGGACACCACACCCTACGAGCAGTACTTC.

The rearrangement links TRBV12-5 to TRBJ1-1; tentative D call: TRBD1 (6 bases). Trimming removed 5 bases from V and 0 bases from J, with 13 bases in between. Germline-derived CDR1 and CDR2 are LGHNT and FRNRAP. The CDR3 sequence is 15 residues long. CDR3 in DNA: TGTGCTAGTGGTATAACGACAGGTCTGAACACTGAAGCTTTCTTT. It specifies CASGITTGLNTEAFF.